The 32 T cell receptor beta chains presented below share a single source sample, sequenced in a study of blood T cells in healthy people across ages. Next came a second PCR, run for about 7 to 12 cycles, which used a sample-barcoded 5' primer along with a J-beta primer mix. A single record per CDR3 protein comes from TCRdb applying MiXCR to the 5' RACE reads. This table holds about 1,800,000 distinct CDR3 sequences, under 30% found once. The sample was blood. The receptors stem from a woman aged 25 to 45 in good health.

This clonotype has just one count. This chain connects TRBV12-5 to TRBJ2-2; 12 positions agree with TRBD2. V gave up 3 bases and J gave up 5 bases; unmatched junction bases: 7. CDR3 length: 17 residues. Per germline, CDR1 LGHNT and CDR2 FRNRAP. The CDR3 DNA sequence: TGTGCTAGTGGTTTCCCGACTAGCGGGAGCCAGACCGGGGAGCTGTTTTTT. This translates into CASGFPTSGSQTGELFF.

This clonotype was seen only a few times. This chain links TRBV28 with TRBJ2-5, with 11 positions matching TRBD1. J gave up 5 bases and V 2 bases, and 10 bases lay outside the gene matches. The length of the CDR3 is 17 residues. CDR1 is MDHEN and CDR2 is SYDVKM in the germline V gene. CDR3 sequence reads: CASSLLRGTGGRETQYF. The CDR3 DNA is TGTGCCAGCAGTTTACTGCGCGGGACAGGGGGTCGGGAGACCCAGTACTTC.

This chain joins TRBV7-2 and TRBJ2-3, with D uncertain. V dropped 3 bases and J dropped 2 bases, with 12 bases sitting between them. This CDR3 has 15 amino acids. Germline V CDR1 and CDR2: SGHTA, FQGNSA. In nucleotides, the CDR3 is TGTGCCAGCAGCTTCTCCGGGTGGGCCACAGATACGCAGTATTTT. Translated: CASSFSGWATDTQYF.

This clonotype was seen a handful of times. CDR3 sequence reads: CASSSKPGAGQETQYF. The CDR3 DNA follows: TGTGCCAGCAGCTCTAAACCGGGGGCCGGGCAAGAGACCCAGTACTTC. The J gene is TRBJ2-5, the V gene TRBV28; D assignment may be TRBD1 or TRBD2 (6 bases each). With 6 bases removed from V and 2 bases from J, the gap between germline ends came to 19 bases. Germline V CDR1 and CDR2: MDHEN, SYDVKM. The CDR3 totals 16 residues.

The chain employs TRBV3-1 and TRBJ1-3; tentatively, D is TRBD1 (5 bases). The CDR3 spans 14 residues. V was cut by 1 base and J by 2 bases, with 6 bases left in between. The germline V gene has CDR1 LGHDT and CDR2 YNNKEL (reference sequence). In nucleotides, the CDR3 is TGTGCCAGCAGCCAAGTAGGGGCTGGAAACACCATATATTTT. Translated: CASSQVGAGNTIYF.

The chain is built from TRBV24-1 and TRBJ2-1, with TRBD2 as a possible D gene (6 bases). There are 17 residues in the CDR3. CDR1 is KGHDR, CDR2 SFDVKD, per germline. V was cut by 4 bases and J by 5 bases, with 20 bases left in between. The CDR3 here is CATSEGTLAGRNNEQFF. The CDR3 DNA sequence: TGTGCCACCAGTGAGGGGACCCTCGCGGGGCGTAACAATGAGCAGTTCTTC.

The gene calls are TRBV29-1 and TRBJ2-1; no definite D call. Looked up from germline, CDR1 is SQVTM and CDR2 is ANQGSEA. V was clipped by 3 bases and J by 10 bases, with 13 bases between them. The CDR3 length is 12 residues. CDR3 sequence reads: CSVDCPTGEQFF. Written as DNA, the CDR3 is TGCAGCGTTGACTGCCCGACCGGCGAGCAGTTCTTC.

V is TRBV5-1 and J is TRBJ2-5; D is perhaps TRBD1 (6 bases). In germline, CDR1 is SGHRS, CDR2 YFSETQ. Trimming shortened V by 6 bases and J by 5 bases, and 14 bases separated the two germline ends. CDR3 size: 13 residues. As DNA, the CDR3 is TGCGCCAGCAAGGGGGTAATTGCGGAGACCCAGTACTTC. This gives the protein CASKGVIAETQYF.

There are many counts of this clonotype. The chain combines TRBV6-6 with TRBJ2-7; a possible D gene is TRBD2 (5 bases). V gave up 8 bases and J gave up 4 bases, with 12 bases separating them. Germline V CDR1 and CDR2: MNHNY, SVGAGI (reference sequence). This CDR3 has 12 amino acids. The CDR3 DNA follows: TGTGCCAGCCGATCGGGGAATTACGAGCAGTACTTC. Protein sequence: CASRSGNYEQYF.

The V call is TRBV6-6, the J call TRBJ1-2; D is unresolved. Between the trimmed V and J ends, which lost 8 bases and 6 bases, there was a span of 13 bases. Germline values: CDR1 MNHNY, CDR2 SVGAGI (reference sequence). CDR3 length equals 12 residues. The CDR3 sequence is CASSLGINGYTF. CDR3 nucleotide sequence: TGTGCCAGCTCCCTGGGGATAAATGGCTACACCTTC.

The chain couples TRBV9 to TRBJ2-1; 12 positions agree with TRBD2. From germline, CDR1 is SGDLS and CDR2 YYNGEE. V gave up 3 bases and J gave up 4 bases; unmatched junction bases: 8. This CDR3 is 17 amino acids long. This CDR3 reads CASSAYLAGGGYNEQFF. As DNA, the CDR3 is TGTGCCAGCAGCGCCTACCTAGCGGGAGGGGGGTACAATGAGCAGTTCTTC.

This clonotype has a handful of counts. The CDR3 sequence is CAISRAGKDEQYF. The CDR3 coding sequence is TGTGCCATCAGTCGCGCAGGGAAGGACGAGCAGTACTTC. The chain employs TRBV10-3 and TRBJ2-7; TRBD1 might be the D (5 bases). The CDR3 contains 13 residues. Germline V lookup: CDR1 ENHRY, CDR2 SYGVKD. V dropped 5 bases and J dropped 5 bases, with 13 bases sitting between them.

This chain links TRBV7-2 with TRBJ1-2; D is undetermined. CDR3 length: 14 amino acids. V gave up 5 bases and J gave up 7 bases, with 17 bases separating them. Looked up from germline, CDR1 is SGHTA and CDR2 is FQGNSA. The DNA of the CDR3 is TGTGCCAGCAGCCTAGATCTGGGAATGGGTGGCTACACCTTC. Amino acid sequence: CASSLDLGMGGYTF.

This rearrangement joins TRBV4-3 to TRBJ2-3, with D possibly matching TRBD2 (5 bases). The V end lost 5 bases, the J end lost 5 bases, and 20 bases lay between the germline ends. The V gene's germline CDR1 is LGHNA and CDR2 YSLEER. The CDR3 spans 16 residues. The CDR3: CASSIGNADGGDTQYF. The CDR3 DNA reads as TGCGCCAGCAGCATTGGAAACGCGGATGGAGGAGATACGCAGTATTTT.

This clonotype was counted many times. This chain links TRBV20-1 with TRBJ2-7, with D possibly called TRBD1 or TRBD2 (5 bases each). The CDR3 sequence is 16 residues long. Trimming took 5 bases from V and 0 from J, leaving 20 bases between them. Germline loops: CDR1 DFQATT, CDR2 SNEGSKA (reference sequence). This CDR3 is CSAEQPTGRSSYEQYF. CDR3 in DNA: TGCAGTGCTGAACAGCCGACGGGACGAAGCTCCTACGAGCAGTACTTC.

This clonotype has just a few counts. V is TRBV27 and J is TRBJ2-5, with TRBD2 identical over 13 bases. Trimming cost V 6 bases and J 1 base; bases outside gene matches: 5. Germline loops: CDR1 MNHEY, CDR2 SMNVEV (reference sequence). The CDR3 covers 16 residues. DNA of the CDR3: TGTGCCAGCAGACAGACTAGCGGGGGGATCCAAGAGACCCAGTACTTC. Protein: CASRQTSGGIQETQYF.

This clonotype turned up a few times. This chain links TRBV4-1 with TRBJ2-1; the match to TRBD2 covers 9 bases. CDR1 is MGHRA, CDR2 YSYEKL, per germline. This CDR3 is built from 15 residues. V trimming: 1 base; J trimming: 6 bases; junction bases outside the gene matches: 4. The CDR3 protein is CASSQGRGGRNEQFF. The DNA for the CDR3 is TGCGCCAGCAGCCAAGGGCGGGGGGGACGCAATGAGCAGTTCTTC.

The V gene is TRBV6-5, the J gene TRBJ1-1; D is possibly TRBD1 (6 bases). The germline V and J ends were trimmed by 5 bases and 6 bases, with 13 bases remaining between them. The CDR3 is 13 residues long. CDR1 and CDR2 (germline): MNHEY, SVGAGI. CDR3 region: CASSTDGGPEAFF. CDR3 DNA: TGTGCCAGCAGTACTGACGGGGGCCCTGAAGCTTTCTTT.

In this sample, this clonotype turned up a few times. V and J are TRBV29-1 and TRBJ2-1; D ambiguous. Germline values: CDR1 SQVTM, CDR2 ANQGSEA. V lost 5 bases, J lost 3 bases, and 14 bases lay in between. This CDR3 region has 14 residues. The CDR3 sequence: CSVQGQLLYNEQFF. CDR3 sequence (DNA): TGCAGCGTTCAAGGTCAGCTTCTCTACAATGAGCAGTTCTTC.

This rearrangement joins TRBV7-6 to TRBJ2-1; D is possibly TRBD1 (6 bases). The last part of the DNA fits TRBJ2-7 better; the J call may be wrong. The CDR3 sequence is 17 residues long. Germline CDR1 is SGHVS and CDR2 is FNYEAQ. In nucleotides, the CDR3 is TGTGCCAGCAGCTCCTCATTGGACAGATCTTCCTACAATGAGCAGTACTTC. As protein: CASSSSLDRSSYNEQYF.

The rearrangement joins TRBV12-3 or TRBV12-4 to TRBJ2-1; D possibly corresponds to TRBD1 (6 bases). CDR3 length: 14 residues. The V gene lost 4 bases and the J gene lost 7 bases, with 14 bases spanning the gap. CDR3: CASSSDKGGNEQFF. CDR3 coding DNA: TGTGCCAGCAGTTCCGACAAAGGGGGAAATGAGCAGTTCTTC.

The chain uses TRBV7-2 and TRBJ2-1; 8 bases are a match to TRBD2. The germline CDR1 and CDR2 sequences are SGHTA and FQGNSA. V was pared by 6 bases and J by 7 bases, with 17 bases of the junction left unmatched. The CDR3 has 17 amino acids. The CDR3 DNA sequence: TGTGCCAGCAGGGGCGGTCGTCAGCGGGGGAGGTGGAATGAGCAGTTCTTC. Its translation is CASRGGRQRGRWNEQFF.

The chain employs TRBV12-3 or TRBV12-4 and TRBJ2-2, with D perhaps TRBD1 or TRBD2 (6 bases each). The CDR3 consists of 16 residues. Between the trimmed V and J ends, which lost 2 bases and 2 bases, there was a span of 12 bases. The CDR3 nucleotides are TGTGCCAGCAGTTTAAGGGGGGCCTTAAACACCGGGGAGCTGTTTTTT. The encoded protein is CASSLRGALNTGELFF.

This clonotype has just a few counts. The junction shows a germline mismatch at one end, possibly a read error. The chain carries TRBV6-5 and TRBJ1-2; D remains unclear. CDR1 and CDR2 from the germline V gene are MNHEY and SVGAGI. This CDR3 has 14 residues. CDR3 amino acids: CASSITVVNYGCTF. CDR3 nucleotide sequence: TGTGCCAGCAGTATAACGGTAGTTAACTATGGCTGCACCTTC.

V usage is TRBV11-1 and J usage is TRBJ2-2; D not resolved. Trimming pared 8 bases from V and 3 bases from J, leaving 19 bases between. This CDR3 has 16 amino acids. The germline CDR1 and CDR2 sequences are SGHAT and FQDESV (reference sequence). The CDR3 sequence is CASHTTGTRYTGELFF. The CDR3 DNA follows: TGTGCCAGCCACACAACGGGCACCCGGTACACCGGGGAGCTGTTTTTT. The whole variable domain, filled in from reference TRBV11-1 and TRBJ2-2, reads EAEVAQSPRYKITEKSQAVAFWCDPISGHATLYWYRQILGQGPELLVQFQDESVVDDSQLPKDRFSAERLKGVDSTLKIQPAELGDSAMYLCASHTTGTRYTGELFFGEGSRLTVL.

Regarding this clonotype: The junction departs from the called germline gene at one end, perhaps through a read error. This chain links TRBV12-3 or TRBV12-4 with TRBJ1-4; 7 nucleotides align to TRBD1. This CDR3 is built from 13 residues. The CDR3 DNA is TGTGCCAGCCGCGGGACAGATAATGAAAGACTGTTTTTT. The encoded protein is CASRGTDNERLFF.

With regard to this clonotype: A much larger clone sits a single nucleotide away, making a read error possible. The chain carries TRBV12-3 or TRBV12-4 and TRBJ2-1; D perhaps matches TRBD2 (5 bases). The CDR3 covers 14 residues. Between the trimmed V and J ends, which lost 6 bases and 8 bases, there was a span of 17 bases. CDR3 DNA: TGTGCCAGCAGGTACGGGGTGTCATCGGATGAGCAGTTCTTC. As protein: CASRYGVSSDEQFF.

This clonotype was detected ten times or more. The CDR3 region has the DNA TGTGCCAGCTCGTTCGACCTTCGGGGGACCCAGTACTTC. It codes for CASSFDLRGTQYF. The gene calls are TRBV6-4 and TRBJ2-5; D is perhaps TRBD2 (5 bases). Trimming pared 8 bases from V and 7 bases from J, leaving 17 bases between. Per the germline V gene, CDR1 is MRHNA and CDR2 is SNTAGT. This CDR3 is 13 amino acids long.

The chain employs TRBV7-6 and TRBJ2-1, with D tentatively TRBD1 or TRBD2 (6 bases each). V dropped 4 bases and J dropped 8 bases, with 12 bases sitting between them. The length of the CDR3 is 13 residues. The germline V gene encodes CDR1 SGHVS and CDR2 FNYEAQ. CDR3 in amino acids: CASSSDGGHEQFF. The CDR3 DNA is TGTGCCAGCAGCTCCGACGGGGGCCATGAGCAGTTCTTC.

V gene TRBV6-2 or TRBV6-3 combines with J gene TRBJ2-1, with TRBD2 as a possible D gene (6 bases). CDR1 is MNHEY, CDR2 SVGEGT, per germline. The V end was cut by 8 bases, the J end by 14 bases, with 19 bases between. The CDR3 has 12 amino acids. The CDR3 reads CASGGRYREEFF. The DNA for the CDR3 is TGTGCCAGCGGAGGGAGATACCGCGAAGAGTTCTTC.

This clonotype has just a few counts. The chain is built from TRBV29-1 and TRBJ2-1; TRBD2 agrees at 8 bases. Germline values: CDR1 SQVTM, CDR2 ANQGSEA. The CDR3 extends over 16 amino acids. The V segment lost 2 bases and the J segment 7 bases; nucleotides outside the gene matches: 13. CDR3 in DNA: TGCAGCGTTGAACTACATACGGGACTAGTAGTGAATGAGCAGTTCTTC. Translation gives CSVELHTGLVVNEQFF.

On this clonotype itself: A much bigger clone sits one base away, suggesting this may be a read error. The genes are TRBV29-1 and TRBJ2-1; TRBD2 aligns across 7 bases. The CDR3 contains 14 residues. CDR1 and CDR2 (germline): SQVTM, ANQGSEA. V was pared by 6 bases and J by 10 bases, with 15 bases of the junction left unmatched. The CDR3 bases are TGCAGCGTATGGGGGAGGGCCGCGGATGGGGAGCAGTTCTTC. It specifies CSVWGRAADGEQFF.